This TCR beta chain is drawn from a study of blood T cell repertoires in COVID-19. Across the whole study: The analysed material was cDNA or gDNA that came from T cells, B-cell-depleted T cells, or PBMCs.

One Seattle source followed patients from active infection through their disease course. This CDR3 is built from 15 residues. V gave up 4 bases and J gave up 5 bases; unmatched junction bases: 6. In germline, CDR1 is SGHNT, CDR2 YENEEA. Original processing notes: Counts of nucleated cells, estimated from reference gene primer amplification, were obtained. Assay used: immunoSEQ multiplex PCR; TCRdb lists only in-frame clones, some missing. That table gives V, J and clone size, and the DNA gave D and trimming. The sample carries roughly 300,000 clones, 90% recorded once. Source material: peripheral blood. This clonotype originated in a woman aged 25 to 39 with COVID-19, enrolled during active disease. This chain links TRBV11-3 with TRBJ2-2; 8 bases fit TRBD2. CDR3 sequence reads: CASSSKREWTGELFF. The CDR3 DNA reads TGTGCCAGCAGCTCAAAGCGGGAGTGGACCGGGGAGCTGTTTTTT. Full variable domain (remainder filled in from reference TRBV11-3 and TRBJ2-2): EAGVVQSPRYKIIEKKQPVAFWCNPISGHNTLYWYLQNLGQGPELLIRYENEEAVDDSQLPKDRFSAERLKGVDSTLKIQPAELGDSAVYLCASSSKREWTGELFFGEGSRLTVL.